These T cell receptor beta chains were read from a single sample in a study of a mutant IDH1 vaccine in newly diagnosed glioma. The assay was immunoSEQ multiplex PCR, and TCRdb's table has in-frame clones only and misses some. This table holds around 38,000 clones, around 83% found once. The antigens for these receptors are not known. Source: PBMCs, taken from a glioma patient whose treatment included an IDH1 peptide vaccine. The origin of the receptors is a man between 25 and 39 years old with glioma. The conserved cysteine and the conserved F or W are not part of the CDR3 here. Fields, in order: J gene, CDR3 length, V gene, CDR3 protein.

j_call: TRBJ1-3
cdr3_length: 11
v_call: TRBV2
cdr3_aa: ASSPGLRNTIY

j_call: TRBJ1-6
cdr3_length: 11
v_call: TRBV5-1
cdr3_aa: ASTFDYNSPLH

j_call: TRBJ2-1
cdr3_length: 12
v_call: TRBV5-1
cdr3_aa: ASSETGEYNEQF

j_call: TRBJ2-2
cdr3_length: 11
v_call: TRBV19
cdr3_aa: ASSRGFTGELF

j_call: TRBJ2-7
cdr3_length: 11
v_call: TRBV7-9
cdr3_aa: ASSLDGSYEQY

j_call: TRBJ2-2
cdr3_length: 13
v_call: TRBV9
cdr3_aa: ASSVLQNFPGELF

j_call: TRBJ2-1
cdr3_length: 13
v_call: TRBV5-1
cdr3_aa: ASSSSISSYNEQF

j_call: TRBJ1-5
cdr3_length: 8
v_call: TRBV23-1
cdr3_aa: ASSHQPQH

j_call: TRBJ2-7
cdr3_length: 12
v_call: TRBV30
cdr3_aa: AWDRDRGSYEQY

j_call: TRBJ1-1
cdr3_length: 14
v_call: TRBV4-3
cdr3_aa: ASSAGTGSMNTEAF

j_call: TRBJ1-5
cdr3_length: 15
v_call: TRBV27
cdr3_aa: ASALGQGGGRNQPQH

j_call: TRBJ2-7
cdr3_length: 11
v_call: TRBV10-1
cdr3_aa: ASSENQNYEQY

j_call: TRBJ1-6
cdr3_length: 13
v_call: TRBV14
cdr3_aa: ASSRNQVRNSPLH

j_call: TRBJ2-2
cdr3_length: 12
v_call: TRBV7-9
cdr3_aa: ASSPGVITGELF

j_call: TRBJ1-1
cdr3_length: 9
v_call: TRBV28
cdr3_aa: ASITGREAF

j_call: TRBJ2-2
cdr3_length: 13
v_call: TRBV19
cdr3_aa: ASSITGASTGELF

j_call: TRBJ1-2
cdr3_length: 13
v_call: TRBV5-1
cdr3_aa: ASSSDPGTGGGYT

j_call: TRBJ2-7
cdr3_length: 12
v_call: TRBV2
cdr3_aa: ASRERTLTWEQY

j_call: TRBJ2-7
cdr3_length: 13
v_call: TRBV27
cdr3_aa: ASTRTDSGFYEQY

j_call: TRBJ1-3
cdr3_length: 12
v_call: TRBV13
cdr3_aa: ASSLGTTVNTIY

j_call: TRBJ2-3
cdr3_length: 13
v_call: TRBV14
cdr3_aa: ASSQEGEGTDTQY

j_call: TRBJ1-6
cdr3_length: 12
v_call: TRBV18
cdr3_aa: ASSLPALNSPLH

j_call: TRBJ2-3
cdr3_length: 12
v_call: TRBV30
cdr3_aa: ACPPAGLPDTQY

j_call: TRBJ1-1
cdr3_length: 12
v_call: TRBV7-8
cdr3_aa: ASSPNRAGTEAF

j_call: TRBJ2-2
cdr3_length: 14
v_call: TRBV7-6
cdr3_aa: ASSLGGGLNTGELF

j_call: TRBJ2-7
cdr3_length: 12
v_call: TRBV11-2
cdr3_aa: ASSSIGEREVQY

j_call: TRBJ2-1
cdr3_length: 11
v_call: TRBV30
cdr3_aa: AWSPDRNNEQF

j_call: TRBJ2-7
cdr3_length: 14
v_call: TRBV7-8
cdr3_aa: ASSLALSQLTYEQY

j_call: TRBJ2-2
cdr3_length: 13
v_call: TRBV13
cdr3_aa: ASSFGLANTGELF

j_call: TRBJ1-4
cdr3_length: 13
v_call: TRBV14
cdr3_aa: ASSQLRVPTEKLF

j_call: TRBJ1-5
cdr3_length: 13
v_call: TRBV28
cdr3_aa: ASSFNLGSNQPQH

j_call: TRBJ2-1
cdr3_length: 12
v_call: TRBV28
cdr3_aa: ASSPGGRGYEQF

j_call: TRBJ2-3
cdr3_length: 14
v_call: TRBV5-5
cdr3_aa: ASSLAPHGQSDTQY

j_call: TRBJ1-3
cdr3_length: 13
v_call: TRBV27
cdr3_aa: ASARDPSSGNTIY

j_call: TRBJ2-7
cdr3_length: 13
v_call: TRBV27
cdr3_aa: ASSSGRQGTYEQY

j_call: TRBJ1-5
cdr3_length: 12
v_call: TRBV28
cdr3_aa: ASSLRGLSQPQH

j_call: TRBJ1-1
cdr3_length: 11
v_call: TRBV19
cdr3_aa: ASSMSGPDRPF

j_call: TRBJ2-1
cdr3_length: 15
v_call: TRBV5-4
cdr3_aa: ASSRWDRSSTMGEQF

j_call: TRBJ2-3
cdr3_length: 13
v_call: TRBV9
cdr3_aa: ASSVVAWATDTQY

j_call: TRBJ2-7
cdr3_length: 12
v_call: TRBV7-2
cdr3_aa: ASSLAGSSYEQY

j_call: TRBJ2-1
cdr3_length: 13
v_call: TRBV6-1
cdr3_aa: ASSEETGGYNEQF

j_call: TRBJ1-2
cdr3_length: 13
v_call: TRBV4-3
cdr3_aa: ASSQDTDRSGGYT